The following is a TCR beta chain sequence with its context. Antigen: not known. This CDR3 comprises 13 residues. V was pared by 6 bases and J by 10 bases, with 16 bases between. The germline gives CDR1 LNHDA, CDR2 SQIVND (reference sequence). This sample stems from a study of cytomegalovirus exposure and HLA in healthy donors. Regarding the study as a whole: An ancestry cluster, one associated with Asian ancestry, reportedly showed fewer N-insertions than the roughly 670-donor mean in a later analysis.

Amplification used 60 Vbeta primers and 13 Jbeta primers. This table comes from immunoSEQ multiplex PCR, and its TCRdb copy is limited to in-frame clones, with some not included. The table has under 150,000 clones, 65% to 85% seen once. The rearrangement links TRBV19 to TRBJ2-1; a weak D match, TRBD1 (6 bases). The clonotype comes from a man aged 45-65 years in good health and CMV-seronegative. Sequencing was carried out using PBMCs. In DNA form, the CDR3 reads TGTGCCAGTAGCTACACCGGGACACAGGAGCAGTTCTTC. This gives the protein CASSYTGTQEQFF.